This TCR beta chain originates from a study of OX40 agonist ivuxolimab in advanced cancers. This clone was picked up a small number of times. Germline values: CDR1 SEHNR, CDR2 FQNEAQ (reference sequence). J gave up 10 bases and V 2 bases, and 8 bases lay outside the gene matches. This CDR3 is built from 14 residues. Sequencing was performed with immunoSEQ multiplex PCR; in TCRdb, only in-frame clones are kept and a portion is missing. The top ten clones hold 0.85% to 1% of a sample with approximately 72,000 clones, around nine tenths of them seen once. Exclusion of a patient followed from autoimmune disease history or systemic immunosuppression.

Source: CD4+ or CD8+ T cells sorted from blood, taken in a trial of the OX40 agonist ivuxolimab. This chain joins TRBV7-9 and TRBJ1-1, with TRBD1 identical over 9 bases. This TCR derives from an adult with an advanced solid tumor such as melanoma, head and neck, liver or kidney cancer. CDR3: CASSLSRTGVGAFF. In DNA form, the CDR3 reads TGTGCCAGCAGCTTATCCCGGACAGGGGTCGGAGCTTTCTTT.